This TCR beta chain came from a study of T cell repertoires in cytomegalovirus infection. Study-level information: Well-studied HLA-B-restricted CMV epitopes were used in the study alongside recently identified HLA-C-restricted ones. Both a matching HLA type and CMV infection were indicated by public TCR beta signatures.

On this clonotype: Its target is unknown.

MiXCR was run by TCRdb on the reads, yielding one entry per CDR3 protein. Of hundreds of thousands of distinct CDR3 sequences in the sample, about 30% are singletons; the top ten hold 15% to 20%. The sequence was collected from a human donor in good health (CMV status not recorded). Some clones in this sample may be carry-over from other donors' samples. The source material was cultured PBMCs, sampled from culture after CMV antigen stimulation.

CDR3 protein: CASSALRFGEQYF. The CDR3 nucleotides read TGTGCCAGCAGCGCCCTCCGGTTTGGCGAGCAGTACTTC. V gene TRBV9 combines with J gene TRBJ2-7; unclear D gene. The germline V gene has CDR1 SGDLS and CDR2 YYNGEE. The germline V and J ends were trimmed by 3 bases and 6 bases, with 13 bases remaining between them. The CDR3 length is 13 residues.